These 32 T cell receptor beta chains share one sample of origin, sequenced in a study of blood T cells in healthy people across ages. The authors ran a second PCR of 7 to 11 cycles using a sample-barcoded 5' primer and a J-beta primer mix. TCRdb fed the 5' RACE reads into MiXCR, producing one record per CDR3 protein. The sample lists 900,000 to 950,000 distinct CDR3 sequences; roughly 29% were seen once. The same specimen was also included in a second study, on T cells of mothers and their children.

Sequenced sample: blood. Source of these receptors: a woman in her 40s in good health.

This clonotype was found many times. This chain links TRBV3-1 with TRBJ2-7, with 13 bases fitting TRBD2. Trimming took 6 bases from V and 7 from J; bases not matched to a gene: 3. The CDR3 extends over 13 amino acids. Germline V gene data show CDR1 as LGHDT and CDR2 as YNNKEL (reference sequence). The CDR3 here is CASRGLAGREQYF. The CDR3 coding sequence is TGTGCCAGCAGGGGACTAGCGGGGCGAGAGCAGTACTTC.

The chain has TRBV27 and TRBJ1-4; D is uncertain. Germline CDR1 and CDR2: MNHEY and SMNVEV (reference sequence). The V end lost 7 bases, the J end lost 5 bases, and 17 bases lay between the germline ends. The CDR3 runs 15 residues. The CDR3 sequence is CASTLRGVKNEKLFF. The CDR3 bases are TGTGCCAGCACCCTCCGTGGGGTCAAGAATGAAAAACTGTTTTTT.

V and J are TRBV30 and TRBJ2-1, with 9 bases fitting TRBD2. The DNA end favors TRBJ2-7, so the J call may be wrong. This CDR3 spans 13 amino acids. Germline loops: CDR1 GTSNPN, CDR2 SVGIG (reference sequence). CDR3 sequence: CAWILAGYNEQYF. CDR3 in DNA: TGTGCCTGGATACTAGCGGGCTACAATGAGCAGTACTTC.

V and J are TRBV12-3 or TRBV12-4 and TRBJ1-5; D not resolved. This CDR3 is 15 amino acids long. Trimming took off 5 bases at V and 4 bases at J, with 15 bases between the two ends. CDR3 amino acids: CASSPRTQGNQPQHF. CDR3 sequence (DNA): TGTGCCAGCAGTCCCCGGACCCAAGGGAATCAGCCCCAGCATTTT.

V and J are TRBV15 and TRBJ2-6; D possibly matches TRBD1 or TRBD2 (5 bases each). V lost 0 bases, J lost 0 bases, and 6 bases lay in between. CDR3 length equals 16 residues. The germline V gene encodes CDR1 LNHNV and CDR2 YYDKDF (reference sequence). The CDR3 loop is CATSREGVSGANVLTF. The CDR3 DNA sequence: TGTGCCACCAGCAGAGAGGGGGTCTCTGGGGCCAACGTCCTGACTTTC.

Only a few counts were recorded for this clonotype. The chain's CDR3 is CASSIYRQEQYF. As DNA, the CDR3 is TGTGCCAGCAGCATATACCGACAGGAGCAGTACTTC. The genes are TRBV7-9 and TRBJ2-7; TRBD1 might be the D (5 bases). The V and J ends lost 5 bases and 7 bases respectively, with 12 bases between them. Looked up from germline, CDR1 is SEHNR and CDR2 is FQNEAQ (reference sequence). There are 12 residues in the CDR3. The full variable domain, in which reference TRBV7-9 and TRBJ2-7 provide the parts outside the CDR3, is DTGVSQNPRHKITKRGQNVTFRCDPISEHNRLYWYRQTLGQGPEFLTYFQNEAQLEKSRLLSDRFSAERPKGSFSTLEIQRTEQGDSAMYLCASSIYRQEQYFGPGTRLTVT.

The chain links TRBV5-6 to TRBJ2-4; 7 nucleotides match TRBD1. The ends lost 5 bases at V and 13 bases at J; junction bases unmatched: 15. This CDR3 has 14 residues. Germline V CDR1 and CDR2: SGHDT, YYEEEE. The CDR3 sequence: CASRSGQAWGEQYF. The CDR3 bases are TGTGCCAGCAGATCCGGACAGGCCTGGGGTGAGCAGTACTTC.

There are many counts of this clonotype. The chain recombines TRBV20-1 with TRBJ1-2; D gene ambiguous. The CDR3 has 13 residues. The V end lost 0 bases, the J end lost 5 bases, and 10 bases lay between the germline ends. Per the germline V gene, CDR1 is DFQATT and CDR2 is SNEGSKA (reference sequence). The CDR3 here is CSARDPGSYGYTF. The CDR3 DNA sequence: TGCAGTGCTAGAGATCCGGGTAGTTATGGCTACACCTTC.

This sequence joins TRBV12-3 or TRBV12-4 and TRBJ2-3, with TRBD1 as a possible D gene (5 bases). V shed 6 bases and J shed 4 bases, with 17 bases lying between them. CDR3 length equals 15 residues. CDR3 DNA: TGTGCCAGCAGGTCCCGCCCAGGGCAGGCAGATACGCAGTATTTT. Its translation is CASRSRPGQADTQYF.

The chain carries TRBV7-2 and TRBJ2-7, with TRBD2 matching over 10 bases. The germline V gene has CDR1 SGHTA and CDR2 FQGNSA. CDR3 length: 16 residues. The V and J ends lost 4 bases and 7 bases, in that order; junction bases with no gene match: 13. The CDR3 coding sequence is TGTGCCAGCAGCTCCAGCTCTAGCGGGGGTTATTGGGAGCAGTACTTC. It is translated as CASSSSSSGGYWEQYF.

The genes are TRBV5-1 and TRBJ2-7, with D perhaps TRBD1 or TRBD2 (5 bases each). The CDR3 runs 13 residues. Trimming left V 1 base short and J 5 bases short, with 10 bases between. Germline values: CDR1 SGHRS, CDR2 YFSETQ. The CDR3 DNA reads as TGCGCCAGCAGCTTGCATGGGGGAGACGAGCAGTACTTC. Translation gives CASSLHGGDEQYF.

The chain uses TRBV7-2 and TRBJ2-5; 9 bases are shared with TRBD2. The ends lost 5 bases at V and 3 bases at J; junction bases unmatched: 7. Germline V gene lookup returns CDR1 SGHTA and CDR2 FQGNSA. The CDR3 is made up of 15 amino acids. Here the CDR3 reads CASSRSGTSKETQYF. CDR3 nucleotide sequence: TGTGCCAGCAGCCGATCCGGGACTAGCAAAGAGACCCAGTACTTC.

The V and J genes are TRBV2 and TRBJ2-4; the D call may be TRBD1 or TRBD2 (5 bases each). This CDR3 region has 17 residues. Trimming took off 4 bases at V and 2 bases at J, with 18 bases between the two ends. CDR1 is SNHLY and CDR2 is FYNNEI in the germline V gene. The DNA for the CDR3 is TGTGCCAGCAGTGGAGAGTTGAGGGGATGGTCCAAAAACATTCAGTACTTC. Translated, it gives CASSGELRGWSKNIQYF.

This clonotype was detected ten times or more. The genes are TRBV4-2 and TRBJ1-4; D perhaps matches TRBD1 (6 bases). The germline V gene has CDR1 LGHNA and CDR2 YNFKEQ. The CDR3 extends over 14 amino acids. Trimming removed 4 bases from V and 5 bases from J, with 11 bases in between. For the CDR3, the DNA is TGTGCCAGCAGCCCACAGGGCCCAAATGAAAAACTGTTTTTT. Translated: CASSPQGPNEKLFF.

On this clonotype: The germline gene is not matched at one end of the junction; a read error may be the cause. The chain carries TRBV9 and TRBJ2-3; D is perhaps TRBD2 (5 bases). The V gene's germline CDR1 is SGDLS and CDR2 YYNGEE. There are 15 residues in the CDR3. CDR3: CVSSVSGAPGDTQYF. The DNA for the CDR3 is TGTGTCAGCAGCGTAAGCGGCGCACCGGGAGATACGCAGTATTTT.

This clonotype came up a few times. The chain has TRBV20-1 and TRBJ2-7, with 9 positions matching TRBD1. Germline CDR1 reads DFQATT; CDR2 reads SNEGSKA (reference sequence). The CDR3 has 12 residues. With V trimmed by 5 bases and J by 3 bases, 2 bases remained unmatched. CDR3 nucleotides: TGCAGTGCTGACAGGGGGGTCTACGAGCAGTACTTC. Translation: CSADRGVYEQYF.

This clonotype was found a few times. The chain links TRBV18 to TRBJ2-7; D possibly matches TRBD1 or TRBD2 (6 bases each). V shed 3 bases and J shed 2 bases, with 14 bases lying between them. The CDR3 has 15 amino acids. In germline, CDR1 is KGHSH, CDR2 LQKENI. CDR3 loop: CASSPGGRLTYEQYF. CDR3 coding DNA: TGTGCCAGCTCACCGGGGGGCCGCCTGACCTACGAGCAGTACTTC.

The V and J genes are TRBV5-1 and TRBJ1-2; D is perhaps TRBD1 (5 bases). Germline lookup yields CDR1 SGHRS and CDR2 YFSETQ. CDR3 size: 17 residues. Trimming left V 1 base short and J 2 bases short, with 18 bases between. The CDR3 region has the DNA TGCGCCAGCAGCTTGATGCGAGGGACCGATTCAAACTATGGCTACACCTTC. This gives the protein CASSLMRGTDSNYGYTF.

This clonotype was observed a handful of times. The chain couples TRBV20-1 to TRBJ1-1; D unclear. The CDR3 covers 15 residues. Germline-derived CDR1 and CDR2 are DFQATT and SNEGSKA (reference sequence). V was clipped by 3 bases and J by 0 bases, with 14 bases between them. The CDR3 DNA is TGCAGTGCTAGTCTGGCAGGCAAACTGAACACTGAAGCTTTCTTT. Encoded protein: CSASLAGKLNTEAFF.

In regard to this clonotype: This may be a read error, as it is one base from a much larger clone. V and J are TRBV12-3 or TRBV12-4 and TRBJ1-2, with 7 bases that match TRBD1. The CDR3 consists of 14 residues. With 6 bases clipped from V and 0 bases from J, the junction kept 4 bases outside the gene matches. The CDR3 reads CASRRDRPNYGYTF. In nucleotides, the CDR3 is TGTGCCAGCAGGAGGGACAGACCTAACTATGGCTACACCTTC.

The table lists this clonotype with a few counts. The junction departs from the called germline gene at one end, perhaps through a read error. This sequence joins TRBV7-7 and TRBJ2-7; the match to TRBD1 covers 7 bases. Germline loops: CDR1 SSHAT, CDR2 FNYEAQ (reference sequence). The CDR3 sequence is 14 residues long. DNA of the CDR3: TGTGCTAGCAGCCCCGCAGGGGGTTTTGACGAGCAGTACTTC. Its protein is CASSPAGGFDEQYF. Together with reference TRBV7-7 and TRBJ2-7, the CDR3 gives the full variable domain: GAGVSQSPRYKVTKRGQDVTLRCDPISSHATLYWYQQALGQGPEFLTYFNYEAQPDKSGLPSDRFSAERPEGSISTLTIQRTEQRDSAMYRCASSPAGGFDEQYFGPGTRLTVT.

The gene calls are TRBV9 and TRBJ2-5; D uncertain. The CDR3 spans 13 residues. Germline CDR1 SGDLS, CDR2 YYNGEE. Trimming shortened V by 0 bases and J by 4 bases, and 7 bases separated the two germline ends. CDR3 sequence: CASSVGWRETQYF. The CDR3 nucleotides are TGTGCCAGCAGCGTAGGGTGGAGAGAGACCCAGTACTTC.

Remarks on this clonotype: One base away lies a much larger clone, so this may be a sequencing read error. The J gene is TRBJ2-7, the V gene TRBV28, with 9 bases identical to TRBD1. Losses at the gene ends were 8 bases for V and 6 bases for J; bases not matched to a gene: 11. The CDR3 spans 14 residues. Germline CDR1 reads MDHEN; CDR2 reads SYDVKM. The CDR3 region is CASGGTGSTCEQYF. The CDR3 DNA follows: TGTGCCAGCGGGGGGACAGGGAGCACCTGCGAGCAGTACTTC. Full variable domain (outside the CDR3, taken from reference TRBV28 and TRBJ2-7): DVKVTQSSRYLVKRTGEKVFLECVQDMDHENMFWYRQDPGLGLRLIYFSYDVKMKEKGDIPEGYSVSREKKERFSLILESASTNQTSMYLCASGGTGSTCEQYFGPGTRLTVT.

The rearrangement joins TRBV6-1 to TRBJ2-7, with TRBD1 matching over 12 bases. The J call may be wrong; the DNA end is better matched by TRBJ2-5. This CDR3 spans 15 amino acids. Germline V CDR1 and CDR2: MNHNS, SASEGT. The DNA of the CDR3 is TGTGCCAGCAGCGAGGGGACAGGGGGCTGGGAGACCCAGTACTTC. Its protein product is CASSEGTGGWETQYF.

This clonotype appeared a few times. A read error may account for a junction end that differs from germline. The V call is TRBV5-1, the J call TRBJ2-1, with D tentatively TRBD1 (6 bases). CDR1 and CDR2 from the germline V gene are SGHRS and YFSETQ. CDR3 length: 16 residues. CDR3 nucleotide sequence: TGCGCCAGCAGCCGAGGGACACCAGCCTCCAACAATGAGCAGTTCTTC. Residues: CASSRGTPASNNEQFF.

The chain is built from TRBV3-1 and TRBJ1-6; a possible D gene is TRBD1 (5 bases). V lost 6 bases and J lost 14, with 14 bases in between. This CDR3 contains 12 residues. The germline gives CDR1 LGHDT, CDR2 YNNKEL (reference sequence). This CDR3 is CASSAPGTTLHF. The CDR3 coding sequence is TGTGCCAGCAGTGCTCCCGGGACGACCCTCCACTTT.

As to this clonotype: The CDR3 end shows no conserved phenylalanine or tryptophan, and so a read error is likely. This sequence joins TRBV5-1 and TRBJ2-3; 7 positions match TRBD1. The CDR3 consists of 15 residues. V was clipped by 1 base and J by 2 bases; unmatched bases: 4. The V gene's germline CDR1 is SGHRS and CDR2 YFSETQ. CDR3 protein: CASSLFRGSTDTQYL. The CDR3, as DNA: TGCGCCAGCAGCTTGTTCAGGGGGTCCACAGATACGCAGTATTTG.

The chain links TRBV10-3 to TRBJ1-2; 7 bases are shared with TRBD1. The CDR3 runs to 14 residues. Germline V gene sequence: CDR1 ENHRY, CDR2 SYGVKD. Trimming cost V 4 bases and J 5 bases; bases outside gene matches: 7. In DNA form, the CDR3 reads TGTGCCATCAGTGGGGACAGTCTCTCATATGGCTACACCTTC. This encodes CAISGDSLSYGYTF.

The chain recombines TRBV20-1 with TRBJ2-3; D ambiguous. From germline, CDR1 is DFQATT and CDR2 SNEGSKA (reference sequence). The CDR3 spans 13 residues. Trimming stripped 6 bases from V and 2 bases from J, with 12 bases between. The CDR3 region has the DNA TGCAGTGCCCCATCTCAGCACACAGATACGCAGTATTTT. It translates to CSAPSQHTDTQYF.

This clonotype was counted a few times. The CDR3 DNA is TGTGCCAGCAGCGTAGGAGTAGAATCAGCGCAGTATTTT. This translates into CASSVGVESAQYF. The chain is built from TRBV9 and TRBJ2-3, with unresolved D. Trimming shortened V by 0 bases and J by 10 bases, and 12 bases separated the two germline ends. The CDR3 has 13 amino acids. Germline-derived CDR1 and CDR2 are SGDLS and YYNGEE.

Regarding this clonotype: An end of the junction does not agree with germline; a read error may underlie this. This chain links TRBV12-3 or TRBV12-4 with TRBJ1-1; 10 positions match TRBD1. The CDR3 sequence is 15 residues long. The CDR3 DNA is TGTGCCAGCACCGACAGGGGGCGGATGAACACTGAAGTTTTCTTT. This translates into CASTDRGRMNTEVFF.

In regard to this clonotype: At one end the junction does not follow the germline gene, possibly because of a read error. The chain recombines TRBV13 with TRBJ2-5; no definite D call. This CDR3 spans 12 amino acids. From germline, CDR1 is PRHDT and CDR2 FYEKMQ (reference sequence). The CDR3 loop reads CTSSLSLETQYF. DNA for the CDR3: TGTACCAGCAGCTTAAGTTTGGAGACCCAGTACTTC. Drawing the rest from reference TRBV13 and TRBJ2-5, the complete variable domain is AAGVIQSPRHLIKEKRETATLKCYPIPRHDTVYWYQQGPGQDPQFLISFYEKMQSDKGSIPDRFSAQQFSDYHSELNMSSLELGDSALYFCTSSLSLETQYFGPGTRLLVL.